This T cell receptor beta chain was identified during a study of OX40 agonist ivuxolimab in advanced cancers. The study, taken as a whole, reports: People who partly responded at 0.1-3.0 mg/kg had some of the least clonal expansion seen.

Germline V CDR1 and CDR2: SGDLS, YYNGEE. The V and J ends lost 0 bases and 9 bases respectively, with 7 bases between them. The CDR3 spans 12 residues. Some clones are missing from TCRdb's copy, which holds only in-frame ones; the method was immunoSEQ multiplex PCR. This sample has some 89,000 clones; 84% occur once, and the top ten carry roughly 1.9%. A remark on this clone: Its antigen is not known.

The specimen comprised CD4+ or CD8+ T cells sorted from blood, sampled in a trial of the OX40 agonist ivuxolimab. The TCR originated in an adult with an advanced solid tumor such as melanoma, head and neck, liver or kidney cancer. The chain combines TRBV9 with TRBJ2-1, with D maybe TRBD2 (5 bases). This chain's CDR3 is CASSVGSGEQFF. The CDR3 DNA reads TGTGCCAGCAGCGTAGGGAGCGGTGAGCAGTTCTTC.